These T cell receptor beta chains were read from a single sample in a study of T-cell reconstitution after alpha-beta-depleted transplantation in children. TCRdb reprocessed the PCR reads with MiXCR, giving one entry per CDR3 protein. The sample includes around 140,000 distinct CDR3 sequences, more than 8% of them seen just once. The sequencing here drew on PBMCs, mostly from graft donor cells, taken 180 days after TCRalphabeta/CD19-depleted stem cell transplant. Receptors originate from a female patient between 2 and 15 years old who had a stem cell transplant for congenital amegakaryocytic thrombocytopenia, so the T cells may come from the graft donor. CDR3s leave out the opening cysteine and the closing phenylalanine or tryptophan. The D gene is left open where the match is weak.

.	TRBV28	ASTLGGHEGYT
.	TRBV7-2	ASSLALLGVRGYT
TRBD1	TRBV20-1	SARDSSSSGNTIY
.	TRBV28	ASSKNSVYNSPLH
.	TRBV4-1	ASSQEALVRRGQGTQY
.	TRBV28	ASSLRGIPEAF
TRBD1	TRBV6-1	ASSVGTGVHNEQF
TRBD1	TRBV4-1	ASSQGRSGQGSYEQY
.	TRBV20-1	SARRQGHSNQPQH
.	TRBV3-1	ASSPPNDNEQF
TRBD1	TRBV7-6	ASSSRTGEAF
TRBD2	TRBV20-1	SARASGRAPDTQY
.	TRBV24-1	ATSDWTSGELF
TRBD1	TRBV20-1	SATLSHRGSYGYT
.	TRBV20-1	SAALRDTQY
TRBD1	TRBV7-6	ASSSRQGLDGYT
TRBD1	TRBV7-2	ASSLAWTGETQY
TRBD1	TRBV2	ASSDRDRTGYT
.	TRBV18	ASSLARQSSYNEQF
.	TRBV3-1	ASSQGFGGWGTGELF
.	TRBV7-3	ASSSRPGGRGTEAF
TRBD1	TRBV5-1	ASSLGTGTANEKLF
TRBD2	TRBV7-6	ASSLAVAGGPEDTQY
.	TRBV18	ASSPMTDTQY